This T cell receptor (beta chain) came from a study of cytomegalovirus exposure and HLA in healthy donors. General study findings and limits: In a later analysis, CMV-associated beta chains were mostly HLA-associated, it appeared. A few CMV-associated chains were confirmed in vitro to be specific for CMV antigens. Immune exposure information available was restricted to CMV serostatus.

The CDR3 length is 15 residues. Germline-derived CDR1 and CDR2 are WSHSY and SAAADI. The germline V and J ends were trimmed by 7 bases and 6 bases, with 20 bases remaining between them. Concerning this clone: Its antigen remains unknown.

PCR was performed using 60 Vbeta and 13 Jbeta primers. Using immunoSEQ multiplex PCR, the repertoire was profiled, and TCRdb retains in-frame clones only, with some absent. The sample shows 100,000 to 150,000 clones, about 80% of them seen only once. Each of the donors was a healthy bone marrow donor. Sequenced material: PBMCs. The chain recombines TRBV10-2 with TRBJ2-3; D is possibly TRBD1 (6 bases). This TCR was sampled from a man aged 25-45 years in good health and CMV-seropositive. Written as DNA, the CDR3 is TGCGCCAGCACCTCGGACAGACGACACGCGGATACGCAGTATTTT. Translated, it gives CASTSDRRHADTQYF.